This entry concerns a single T cell receptor (beta chain). The data were taken from a study of blood T cell repertoires in COVID-19. Study as a whole: Specimens from acute and convalescent COVID-19 originated in the United States, Italy and Spain. PBMCs, B-cell-depleted T cells, or T cells provided the cDNA or gDNA that made up the material.

Original processing notes: How many nucleated cells were present was estimated from reference gene primer amplification. Generated by immunoSEQ multiplex PCR, the TCRdb table keeps only in-frame clones and is missing some. The V and J calls and clone size come from that table; D and trimming were worked out from the DNA. The data contain under 250,000 clones, roughly 87% of them singletons. Participants came from around 25 US areas, aged about 18 to 100 years. Germline assignment: CDR1 SGHDN and CDR2 FVKESK. The CDR3 is 15 residues long. V lost 4 bases and J lost 3; bases outside the gene matches: 8. The sequence was collected from a woman aged 30 to 39 with acute COVID-19. The chain combines TRBV14 with TRBJ2-7; 8 nucleotides align to TRBD1. Sequenced: PBMCs or T cells enriched from blood (not recorded which). The CDR3 region is CASSRIGQGNYEQYF. CDR3 DNA sequence: TGTGCCAGCAGCCGCATAGGACAGGGAAACTACGAGCAGTACTTC.